What follows are 9 T cell receptor beta chains derived from one specimen sequenced in a study of beta chain features in type 1 diabetes. Sequencing targeted expressed TCRB transcripts, as all isolated RNA had been reverse transcribed. The protocol was immunoSEQ multiplex PCR, while the TCRdb copy is restricted to in-frame clones and leaves out a portion. Of roughly 450,000 clones listed, 14% are singletons. The sequenced sample was naive CD4+ T cells from blood. All receptors derive from a man aged 30 to 39 in good health.

A few counts support this clone. The chain couples TRBV14 to TRBJ2-5; 15 bases fit TRBD2. CDR3 length equals 15 residues. V was clipped by 4 bases and J by 7 bases; unmatched bases: 4. CDR1 and CDR2 from the germline V gene are SGHDN and FVKESK. This CDR3 reads CASSRTSGGAATQYF. The CDR3, as DNA: TGTGCCAGCAGCCGGACTAGCGGGGGGGCGGCGACCCAGTACTTC. Full variable domain (remainder filled in from reference TRBV14 and TRBJ2-5): EAGVTQFPSHSVIEKGQTVTLRCDPISGHDNLYWYRRVMGKEIKFLLHFVKESKQDESGMPNNRFLAERTGGTYSTLKVQPAELEDSGVYFCASSRTSGGAATQYFGPGTRLLVL.

This chain uses TRBV2 with TRBJ2-1, with 7 positions matching TRBD1. The germline V gene has CDR1 SNHLY and CDR2 FYNNEI. The length of the CDR3 is 12 residues. The V gene end was trimmed by 8 bases and the J gene end by 4 bases; junction bases not matched to a gene: 2. CDR3 coding DNA: TGTGCCAGCGGGGGACAGTACAATGAGCAGTTCTTC. This sequence encodes CASGGQYNEQFF.

CDR3 region: CASSVDSQRSGELFF. Here the CDR3 DNA reads TGTGCCAGCAGCGTAGATTCTCAGCGGAGCGGGGAGCTGTTTTTT. This chain connects TRBV9 to TRBJ2-2, with TRBD2 as a possible D gene (5 bases). CDR3 length equals 15 residues. From germline, CDR1 is SGDLS and CDR2 YYNGEE. Deletions cut 0 bases from V and 7 bases from J, with 13 bases between.

A note on this clone: Distinct nucleotide sequences in the sample also encode this CDR3. The chain employs TRBV9 and TRBJ1-1; D gene ambiguous. This CDR3 region has 13 residues. Trimming removed 1 base at V and 2 bases at J, with 6 bases between. Germline values: CDR1 SGDLS, CDR2 YYNGEE. CDR3 nucleotide sequence: TGTGCCAGCAGCGTACAAGGAAACACTGAAGCTTTCTTT. Protein: CASSVQGNTEAFF. Complete variable domain (other parts from reference TRBV9 and TRBJ1-1): DSGVTQTPKHLITATGQRVTLRCSPRSGDLSVYWYQQSLDQGLQFLIQYYNGEERAKGNILERFSAQQFPDLHSELNLSSLELGDSALYFCASSVQGNTEAFFGQGTRLTVV.

This chain joins TRBV27 and TRBJ1-2, with no clear D. Germline V gene lookup returns CDR1 MNHEY and CDR2 SMNVEV (reference sequence). The length of the CDR3 is 14 residues. V was shortened by 8 bases and J by 4 bases, with 17 bases between the two germline ends. CDR3 sequence reads: CASSSRVLGYGYTF. The CDR3, as DNA: TGTGCCAGCTCATCAAGGGTGCTTGGCTATGGCTACACCTTC.

V gene TRBV30 combines with J gene TRBJ2-7; D is undetermined. Deletions cut 1 base from V and 6 bases from J, with 7 bases between. Germline values: CDR1 GTSNPN, CDR2 SVGIG (reference sequence). This CDR3 is built from 11 residues. The CDR3 DNA follows: TGTGCCTGGAGTGACCGGGTCGAGCAGTACGTC. Protein sequence: CAWSDRVEQYV.

The chain employs TRBV7-2 and TRBJ1-1, with a possible D match to TRBD1 (6 bases). The V gene lost 7 bases and the J gene lost 5 bases, with 20 bases spanning the gap. CDR3 length: 15 amino acids. The germline gives CDR1 SGHTA, CDR2 FQGNSA. The chain's CDR3 is CASTLPRGGGTEAFF. The CDR3 DNA follows: TGTGCCAGCACCCTCCCAAGGGGGGGTGGAACTGAAGCTTTCTTT.

V gene TRBV6-1 combines with J gene TRBJ1-2; a possible D gene is TRBD1 (5 bases). V was shortened by 2 bases and J by 8 bases, with 18 bases between the two germline ends. The CDR3 has 15 amino acids. In germline, CDR1 is MNHNS, CDR2 SASEGT. The CDR3 loop is CASSESQGRGEGYTF. In DNA, the CDR3 is TGTGCCAGCAGTGAATCGCAGGGAAGAGGGGAGGGCTACACCTTC.

There are a few counts of this clone. The chain is built from TRBV4-3 and TRBJ2-1, with a possible D match to TRBD2 (6 bases). The V gene's germline CDR1 is LGHNA and CDR2 YSLEER. This CDR3 comprises 16 residues. V was trimmed by 0 bases and J by 5 bases, leaving 14 bases between them. The CDR3 is CASSQDRRAGNNEQFF. In DNA, the CDR3 is TGCGCCAGCAGCCAAGATCGGAGGGCCGGGAACAATGAGCAGTTCTTC.